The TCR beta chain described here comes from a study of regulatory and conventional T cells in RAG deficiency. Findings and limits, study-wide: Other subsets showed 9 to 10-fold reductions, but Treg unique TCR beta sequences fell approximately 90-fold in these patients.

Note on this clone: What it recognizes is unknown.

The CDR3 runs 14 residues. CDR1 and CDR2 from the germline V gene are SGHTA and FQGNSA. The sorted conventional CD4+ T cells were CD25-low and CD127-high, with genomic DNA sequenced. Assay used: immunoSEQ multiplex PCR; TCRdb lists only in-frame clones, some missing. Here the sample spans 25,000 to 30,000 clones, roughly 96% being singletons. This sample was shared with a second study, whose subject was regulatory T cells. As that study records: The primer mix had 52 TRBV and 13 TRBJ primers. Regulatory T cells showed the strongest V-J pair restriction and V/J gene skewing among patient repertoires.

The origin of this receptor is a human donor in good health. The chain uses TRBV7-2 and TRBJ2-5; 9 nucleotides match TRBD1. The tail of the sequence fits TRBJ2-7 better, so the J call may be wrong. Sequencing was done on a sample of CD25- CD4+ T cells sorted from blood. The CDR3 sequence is CASSLGTGFYEQYF. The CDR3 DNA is TGTGCCAGCAGCTTGGGGACAGGGTTCTACGAGCAGTACTTC.